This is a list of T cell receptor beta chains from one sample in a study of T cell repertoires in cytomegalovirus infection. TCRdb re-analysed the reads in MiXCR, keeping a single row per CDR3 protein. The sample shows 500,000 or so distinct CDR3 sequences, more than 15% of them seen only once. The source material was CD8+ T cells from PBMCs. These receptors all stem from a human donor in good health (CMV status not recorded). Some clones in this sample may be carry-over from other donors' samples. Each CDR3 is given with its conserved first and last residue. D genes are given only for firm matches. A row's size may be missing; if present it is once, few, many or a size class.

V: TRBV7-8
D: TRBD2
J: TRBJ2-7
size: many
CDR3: CASTWGEGRGEQYF
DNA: TGTGCCAGCACTTGGGGGGAGGGAAGGGGCGAGCAGTACTTC

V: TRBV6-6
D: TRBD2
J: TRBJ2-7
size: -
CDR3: CASGGGGGLAVRSSYEQYF
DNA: TGTGCCAGCGGGGGGGGGGGGGGACTAGCGGTAAGGAGCTCCTACGAGCAGTACTTC

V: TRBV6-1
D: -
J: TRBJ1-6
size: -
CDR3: CATNLRGDGYNSPLHF
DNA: TGTGCCACCAACTTACGGGGAGATGGCTATAATTCACCCCTCCACTTT

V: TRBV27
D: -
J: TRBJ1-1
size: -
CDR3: CASSLSSGNTEDFF
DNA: TGTGCCAGCAGTTTATCAAGCGGAAACACTGAAGATTTCTTT

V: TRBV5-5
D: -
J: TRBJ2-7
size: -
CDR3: CASSLAYGLNYEQYF
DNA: TGTGCCAGCAGCTTGGCCTATGGACTTAACTACGAGCAGTACTTC

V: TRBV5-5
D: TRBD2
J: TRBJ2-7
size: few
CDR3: CASSALLAGPYEQYF
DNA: TGTGCCAGCAGCGCCCTACTAGCGGGGCCCTACGAGCAGTACTTC

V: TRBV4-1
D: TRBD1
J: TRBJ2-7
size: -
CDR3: CASSPVRQGTTYEQYF
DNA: TGCGCCAGCAGCCCCGTCCGACAGGGGACCACCTACGAGCAGTACTTC

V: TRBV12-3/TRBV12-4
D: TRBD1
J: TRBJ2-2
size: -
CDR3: CASNRGSYTGELFF
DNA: TGTGCCAGCAACAGGGGATCTTACACCGGGGAGCTGTTTTTT

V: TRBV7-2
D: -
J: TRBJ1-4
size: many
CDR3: CASSLATTGLATNEKLFF
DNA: TGTGCCAGCAGCTTAGCAACTACAGGGTTAGCAACTAATGAAAAACTGTTTTTT

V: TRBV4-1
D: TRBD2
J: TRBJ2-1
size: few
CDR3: CASRAERGGGEQFF
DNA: TGCGCCAGCAGGGCGGAGCGGGGGGGCGGTGAGCAGTTCTTC

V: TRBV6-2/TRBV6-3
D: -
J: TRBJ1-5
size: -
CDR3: CASRTDLNQPQHF
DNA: TGTGCCAGCAGAACCGACCTGAATCAGCCCCAGCATTTT

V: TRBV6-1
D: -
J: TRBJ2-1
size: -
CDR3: CASSETWRPYNEQFF
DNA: TGTGCCAGCAGTGAAACTTGGCGGCCCTACAATGAGCAGTTCTTC

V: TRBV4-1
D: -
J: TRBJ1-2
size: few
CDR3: CASSSGSLTRYGYTF
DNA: TGCGCCAGCTCTTCCGGGAGCCTAACCCGCTATGGCTACACCTTC

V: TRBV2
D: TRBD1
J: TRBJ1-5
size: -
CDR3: CASKGTGWVNQPQHF
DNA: TGTGCCAGCAAAGGGACAGGGTGGGTCAATCAGCCCCAGCATTTT

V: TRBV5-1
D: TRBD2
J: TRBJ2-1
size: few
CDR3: CASSLAPGLAGGRGRNEQFF
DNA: TGCGCCAGCAGCTTGGCTCCGGGACTAGCGGGAGGAAGGGGGAGAAATGAGCAGTTCTTC

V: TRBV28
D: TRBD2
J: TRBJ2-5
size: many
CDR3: CASSFREGSQETQYF
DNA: TGTGCCAGCAGTTTCCGGGAGGGCTCCCAAGAGACCCAGTACTTC

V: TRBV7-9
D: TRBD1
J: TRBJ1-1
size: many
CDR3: CAGGQQNTEAFF
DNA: TGTGCCGGGGGACAGCAGAACACTGAAGCTTTCTTT

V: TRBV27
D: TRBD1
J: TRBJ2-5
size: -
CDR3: CASSHRGRQETQYF
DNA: TGTGCCAGCAGCCACAGGGGTAGGCAAGAGACCCAGTACTTC

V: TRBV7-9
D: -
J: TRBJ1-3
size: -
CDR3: CASSLIEQESGNTIYF
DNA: TGTGCCAGCAGCTTAATTGAACAGGAATCTGGAAACACCATATATTTT

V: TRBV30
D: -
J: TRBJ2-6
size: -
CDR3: CAVEGAGANVLTF
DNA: TGTGCGGTGGAGGGTGCCGGGGCCAACGTCCTGACTTTC

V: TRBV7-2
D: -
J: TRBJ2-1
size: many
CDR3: CASSLDRVLGYNEQFF
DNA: TGTGCCAGCAGCTTAGATCGGGTACTAGGCTACAATGAGCAGTTCTTC

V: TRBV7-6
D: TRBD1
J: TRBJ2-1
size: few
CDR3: CASSLVQGAAEQFF
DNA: TGTGCTAGCAGCTTAGTGCAGGGGGCGGCTGAGCAGTTCTTC

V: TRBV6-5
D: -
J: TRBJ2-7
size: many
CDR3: CASSYGSATTYEQYF
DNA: TGTGCCAGCAGTTACGGTAGCGCGACGACCTACGAGCAGTACTTC

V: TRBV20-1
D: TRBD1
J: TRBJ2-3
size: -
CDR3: CSAPDREALDTQYF
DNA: TGCAGTGCTCCGGACAGGGAAGCCCTAGATACGCAGTATTTT

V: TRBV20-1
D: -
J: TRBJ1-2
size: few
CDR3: CSASGYTF
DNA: TGCAGTGCTAGTGGCTACACCTTC

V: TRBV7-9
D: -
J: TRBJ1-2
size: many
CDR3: CASSQGPGLLYGYTF
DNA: TGTGCCAGCAGTCAGGGTCCGGGGTTGCTCTATGGCTACACCTTC